This entry features one T cell receptor beta chain sequence. In the same sample, other DNA sequences code for this CDR3. The data were obtained in a study of blood T cell repertoires in COVID-19. Profiling relied on immunoSEQ multiplex PCR, and the TCRdb table lists in-frame clones only, not all of them. The sample contains about 160,000 clones, less than 90% of which appear only once. Allocation to cohorts depended on clinical history reported by the participants. Donors in Cohort 3 who had recovered were those with two negative PCRs, healthcare professional clearance, or resolution of their symptoms. The sequence was collected from a woman aged 50 to 60 who had recovered from COVID-19. Sequencing was performed on PBMCs or T cells enriched from blood (not recorded which).

The CDR3 is CATSRAGYEQYF. The CDR3 coding sequence is TGTGCCACCAGCAGAGCCGGGTACGAGCAGTACTTC. The J gene is TRBJ2-7, the V gene TRBV15; D uncertain. From germline, CDR1 is LNHNV and CDR2 YYDKDF (reference sequence). Trimming left V 1 base short and J 4 bases short, with 5 bases between. The CDR3 is made up of 12 amino acids.